A selection of T cell receptor beta chains follows, all from one sample in a study of somatic mutations in cytotoxic T cells in rheumatoid arthritis. Profiling relied on immunoSEQ multiplex PCR, and the TCRdb table lists in-frame clones only, not all of them. The sample holds 10,000 to 12,000 clones, 75% to 85% seen once. The sequencing input was CD8+ T cells sorted from blood. The receptors were sampled from an adult with rheumatoid arthritis. Both conserved end residues are part of each CDR3. The D gene is left open where the match is weak. The size entry is marked missing in some rows and otherwise reads once, few, many or a size class.

.,TRBV4-1,TRBJ1-4,.,TGCGCCAGCAGCCAAGTTAGGACTGCAACTAATGAAAAACTGTTTTTT,CASSQVRTATNEKLFF
.,TRBV7-9,TRBJ1-2,.,TGTGCCAGCAGCTTAGCTACCAGCGGCTACACCTTC,CASSLATSGYTF
.,TRBV19,TRBJ1-1,few,TGTGCCAGTAGTCCAGGAAACACTGAAGCTTTCTTT,CASSPGNTEAFF
.,TRBV2,TRBJ1-5,.,TGTGCCAGCAGTGACGGCAAAGACTGGTACGGTCGCAATCAGCCCCAGCATTTT,CASSDGKDWYGRNQPQHF
.,TRBV7-8,TRBJ2-1,.,TGTGCCAGCACGGGCACGGGGACCCACAATGAGCAGTTCTTC,CASTGTGTHNEQFF
.,TRBV7-2,TRBJ2-7,.,TGTGCCAGCAGCTTACGGGGGGGGACAGTAGAAGAGCAGTACTTC,CASSLRGGTVEEQYF
TRBD2,TRBV5-1,TRBJ2-7,.,TGCGCCAGCAGATGGACTAGCGGGGCCTACGAGCAGTACTTC,CASRWTSGAYEQYF
.,TRBV14,TRBJ2-7,.,TGTGCCAGCAGCCAAGAAGGGGGGGCTTTCTCCTACGAGCAGTACTTC,CASSQEGGAFSYEQYF
.,TRBV6-1,TRBJ2-7,.,TGTGCCAGCAGTGCCGGGACCTACGAGCAGTACTTC,CASSAGTYEQYF
TRBD2,TRBV9,TRBJ2-7,.,TGTGCCAGCAGCCAGGCGACTAGCTGGGGCGAGCAGTACTTC,CASSQATSWGEQYF
.,TRBV7-6,TRBJ2-5,.,TGTGCCAGCAGCTTAACCCCGGGGGAAGAGACCCAGTACTTC,CASSLTPGEETQYF
.,TRBV5-8,TRBJ2-7,.,TGTGCCAGCAGCTTGGTGCTAGCTTACTACGAGCAGTACTTC,CASSLVLAYYEQYF
.,TRBV19,TRBJ2-3,.,TGTGCCAGTAGTATCGGACAGATTAACACAGATACGCAGTATTTT,CASSIGQINTDTQYF
.,TRBV7-6,TRBJ1-4,few,TGTGCCAGCAGCCACTCCGGGGGGTTCGATGAAAAACTGTTTTTT,CASSHSGGFDEKLFF
.,TRBV7-9,TRBJ2-1,.,TGTGCCAGCAGCTTAGAACTTTGGGGGTTCAATGAGCAGTTCTTC,CASSLELWGFNEQFF
.,TRBV6-1,TRBJ2-7,.,TGTGCCAGCAGTGAGCAGGGGTCGAGGTACGAGCAGTACTTC,CASSEQGSRYEQYF
.,TRBV13,TRBJ2-1,.,TGTGCCAGCAGCTTAGGGCAGCTCTCCTACAATGAGCAGTTCTTC,CASSLGQLSYNEQFF
.,TRBV6-5,TRBJ1-2,.,TGTGCCAGCAGTCACAGGGTTGGAGGCTACACCTTC,CASSHRVGGYTF
.,TRBV29-1,TRBJ2-7,.,TGCAGCGTTTCCCCCGGGGCCTCCTACGAGCAGTACTTC,CSVSPGASYEQYF
.,TRBV28,TRBJ1-1,few,TGTGCCAGCAGTTTAGGGTTGGGGACTGAAGCTTTCTTT,CASSLGLGTEAFF
TRBD1,TRBV7-2,TRBJ1-5,.,TGTGCCAGCAGCTTATCAGGGACAGGGGGGCAGCCCCAGCATTTT,CASSLSGTGGQPQHF
TRBD2,TRBV7-2,TRBJ2-3,.,TGTGCCAGCAGCCCCGCGCTGGGGGGGAGCACAGATACGCAGTATTTT,CASSPALGGSTDTQYF
TRBD1,TRBV27,TRBJ2-3,once,TGTGCCAGCAGTTCCACAGGGGGCACAGATACGCAGTATTTT,CASSSTGGTDTQYF
.,TRBV5-6,TRBJ1-2,.,TGTGCCAGCAGCTTGGTAGCTCGGATAGATGGTTATGGCTACACCTTC,CASSLVARIDGYGYTF
.,TRBV9,TRBJ1-3,.,TGTGCCAGCAGCTCGAGCGGGAATTCTGGAAACACCATATATTTT,CASSSSGNSGNTIYF
TRBD1,TRBV7-8,TRBJ1-5,.,TGTGCCAGCAGCTCCCCGGGACAGGGCAATCAGCCCCAGCATTTT,CASSSPGQGNQPQHF
.,TRBV28,TRBJ1-1,.,TGTGCCAGCAGTTTATTGGGACAGAACACTGAAGCTTTCTTT,CASSLLGQNTEAFF
.,TRBV4-2,TRBJ2-7,few,TGTGCCAGCAGCCAAGACCAGTGGGAAGCCTACGAGCAGTACTTC,CASSQDQWEAYEQYF
.,TRBV19,TRBJ2-7,.,TGTGCCAGTAGTATAGAGGCCGGCTCCTACGAGCAGTACTTC,CASSIEAGSYEQYF
.,TRBV4-3,TRBJ2-5,.,TGCGCCAGCAGCCAAGACTGGGGCATGAGTGAGACCCAGTACTTC,CASSQDWGMSETQYF
.,TRBV29-1,TRBJ1-2,few,TGCAGCGTTGAAGATTTAGTCGAGGGCTACACCTTC,CSVEDLVEGYTF
TRBD1,TRBV7-6,TRBJ1-4,.,TGTGCCAGCAGCGGACAGGGGCTTAATGAAAAACTGTTTTTT,CASSGQGLNEKLFF
TRBD1,TRBV5-1,TRBJ1-2,.,TGCGCCAGCAGCTTGGTTACAGGGGACAACTATGGCTACACCTTC,CASSLVTGDNYGYTF
.,TRBV7-3,TRBJ1-1,few,TGTGCCAGCAGCGAGGGGTCCTCTGAAGCTTTCTTT,CASSEGSSEAFF
.,TRBV27,TRBJ2-7,.,TGTGCCAGCAGTTTAGCAGGGAAACCCTACGAGCAGTACTTC,CASSLAGKPYEQYF
.,TRBV4-1,TRBJ2-7,.,TGCGCCAGCAGCCAGATAGGGAACGAGCAGTACTTC,CASSQIGNEQYF
TRBD1,TRBV7-9,TRBJ2-5,large,TGTGCCAGCAGCTCCGGACAGGGAGAGGCCGAGACCCAGTACTTC,CASSSGQGEAETQYF
TRBD1,TRBV29-1,TRBJ1-2,.,TGCAGCGTTGAAGATTGGGACAGGGATTTCTATGGCTACACCTTC,CSVEDWDRDFYGYTF
TRBD2,TRBV5-1,TRBJ2-3,.,TGCGCCAGCAGCTCGTTCCTAGCGGGGGCCTACACAGATACGCAGTATTTT,CASSSFLAGAYTDTQYF
.,TRBV6-5,TRBJ1-2,.,TGTGCCAGCAGTTTAGGGATTGACTATGGCTACACCTTC,CASSLGIDYGYTF
.,TRBV19,TRBJ2-2,once,TGTGCCAGTACAGGGATCTCTCGGAACACCGGGGAGCTGTTTTTT,CASTGISRNTGELFF
.,TRBV13,TRBJ1-4,.,TGTGCCAGCAGCTTAGAAGCTCACGGGGAGTCTGCAACTAATGAAAAACTGTTTTTT,CASSLEAHGESATNEKLFF
.,TRBV6-1,TRBJ2-5,.,TGTGCCAGCAGTCACTCCGCACGTGAGACCCAGTACTTC,CASSHSARETQYF
.,TRBV6-5,TRBJ2-7,.,TGTGCCAGCAGTTACTCCAAGGGGAACAACGAGCAGTACTTC,CASSYSKGNNEQYF
.,TRBV2,TRBJ2-7,.,TGTGCCAGCAGTGAATACGATTCCTACGAGCAGTACTTC,CASSEYDSYEQYF
.,TRBV27,TRBJ2-4,once,TGTGCCAGCAGTTTATTTGGGATGGGAGACATTCAGTACTTC,CASSLFGMGDIQYF
.,TRBV5-4,TRBJ2-7,once,TGTGCCAGCAGCTTGAGTGCAGGGGAGATTTACGAGCAGTACTTC,CASSLSAGEIYEQYF
.,TRBV15,TRBJ1-1,.,TGTGCCACCAGCAGGACAGGTGTGAACACTGAAGCTTTCTTT,CATSRTGVNTEAFF
.,TRBV9,TRBJ1-6,.,TGTGCCAGCACCCCAGGCACTGGTCCACCCCTCCACTTT,CASTPGTGPPLHF
.,TRBV28,TRBJ1-3,.,TGTGCCAGCAGTTTAGGGCAGGAGGTTTCTGGAAACACCATATATTTT,CASSLGQEVSGNTIYF
TRBD1,TRBV7-9,TRBJ2-2,once,TGTGCCAGCAGCTTAGCAAGGACAGGGCCGAACACCGGGGAGCTGTTTTTT,CASSLARTGPNTGELFF